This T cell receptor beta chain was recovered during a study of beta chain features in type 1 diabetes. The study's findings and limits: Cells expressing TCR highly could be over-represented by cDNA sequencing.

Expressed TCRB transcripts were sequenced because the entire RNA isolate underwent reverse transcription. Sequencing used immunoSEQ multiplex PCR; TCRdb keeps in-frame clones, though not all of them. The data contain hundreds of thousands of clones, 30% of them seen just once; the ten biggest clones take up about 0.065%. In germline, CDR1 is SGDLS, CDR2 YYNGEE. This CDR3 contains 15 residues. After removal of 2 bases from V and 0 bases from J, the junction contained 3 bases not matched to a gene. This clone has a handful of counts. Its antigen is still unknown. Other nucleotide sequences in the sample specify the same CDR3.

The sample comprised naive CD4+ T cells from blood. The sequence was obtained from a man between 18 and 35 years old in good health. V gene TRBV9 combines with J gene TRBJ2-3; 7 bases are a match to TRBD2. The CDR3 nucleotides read TGTGCCAGCAGCGTCAGTAGCGGGAGCACAGATACGCAGTATTTT. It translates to CASSVSSGSTDTQYF.